These 30 T cell receptor beta chains share one sample of origin, sequenced in a study of blood T cell repertoires in COVID-19. TCRdb keeps only in-frame clones here, not all; method: immunoSEQ multiplex PCR. The sample includes approximately 100,000 clones, roughly 76% seen only once; the top ten take about 10%. The material sequenced was peripheral blood. The receptors derive from a human donor in a cohort sampled during active COVID-19.

This rearrangement joins TRBV6-1 to TRBJ2-7; 7 bases are shared with TRBD1. Germline CDR1 reads MNHNS; CDR2 reads SASEGT. The CDR3 is 13 residues long. The V and J ends lost 3 bases and 6 bases, in that order; junction bases with no gene match: 5. The CDR3 region is CASSERQGTEQYF. In DNA form, the CDR3 reads TGTGCCAGCAGTGAGCGACAGGGTACCGAGCAGTACTTC.

In nucleotides, the CDR3 is TGTGCCAGCAGCGCCTCAGGGACAGTCGTTGGCTACACCTTC. Its translation: CASSASGTVVGYTF. V usage is TRBV9 and J usage is TRBJ1-2; the match to TRBD1 covers 7 bases. Germline-derived CDR1 and CDR2 are SGDLS and YYNGEE. V dropped 3 bases and J dropped 7; count of bases not matched to a gene: 9. CDR3 length: 14 amino acids.

This chain links TRBV28 with TRBJ1-6; 10 nucleotides match TRBD1. CDR3 length: 15 amino acids. Germline CDR1 and CDR2: MDHEN and SYDVKM. Losses at the gene ends were 5 bases for V and 7 bases for J; bases not matched to a gene: 5. CDR3 sequence (DNA): TGTGCCAGCAGTCGACAGGGGGCCGGGAATTCACCCCTCCACTTT. Protein: CASSRQGAGNSPLHF.

This clone was picked up a small number of times. The chain employs TRBV29-1 and TRBJ1-1; 12 bases agree with TRBD1. CDR3 length: 15 residues. The germline V gene encodes CDR1 SQVTM and CDR2 ANQGSEA. The ends lost 6 bases at V and 0 bases at J; junction bases unmatched: 5. The DNA for the CDR3 is TGCAGCGTCCCGGGACAGGGGGCCGTGAACACTGAAGCTTTCTTT. Translation gives CSVPGQGAVNTEAFF.

The DNA for the CDR3 is TGTGCCAGCAGCTTGTACAGGAATTCCTACGAGCAGTACTTC. This codes for CASSLYRNSYEQYF. This sequence joins TRBV5-6 and TRBJ2-7, with D maybe TRBD1 (5 bases). The germline gives CDR1 SGHDT, CDR2 YYEEEE. The CDR3 has 14 residues. V lost 1 base to trimming and J lost 1 base, with 9 bases between them.

This clone occurred once. V and J are TRBV6-5 and TRBJ2-1, with D possibly TRBD2 on 6 matching bases. The CDR3 has 15 residues. The germline CDR1 and CDR2 sequences are MNHEY and SVGAGI. Trimming took 4 bases from V and 2 from J, leaving 12 bases between them. The CDR3 DNA sequence: TGTGCCAGCAGTTCCCCTGCGGGACCCTACAATGAGCAGTTCTTC. Residues: CASSSPAGPYNEQFF.

V and J are TRBV27 and TRBJ1-4; D is ambiguous. V lost 5 bases and J lost 4, with 11 bases in between. The CDR3 is 14 amino acids. Per germline, CDR1 MNHEY and CDR2 SMNVEV (reference sequence). Here the CDR3 DNA reads TGTGCCAGCAGTCCGGGATACGGTAATGAAAAACTGTTTTTT. It translates to CASSPGYGNEKLFF.

CDR3 sequence (DNA): TGTGCCAGCGCCGACAGGCTAACGCAGTACTTC. This gives the protein CASADRLTQYF. The chain couples TRBV5-8 to TRBJ2-7, with TRBD1 as a possible D gene (6 bases). The CDR3 consists of 11 residues. The germline CDR1 and CDR2 sequences are SGHTS and YDEGEE. Trimming stripped 7 bases from V and 9 bases from J, with 14 bases between.

The chain is built from TRBV28 and TRBJ2-3; D is perhaps TRBD2 (5 bases). V lost 3 bases to trimming and J lost 2 bases, with 12 bases between them. This CDR3 spans 15 amino acids. Germline CDR1 MDHEN, CDR2 SYDVKM. Here the CDR3 reads CASSLGGSNTDTQYF. In DNA, the CDR3 is TGTGCCAGCAGTTTGGGCGGGTCCAACACAGATACGCAGTATTTT.

The CDR3 nucleotides are TGTGCCAGCAGCTATCAGACAGGGGGCTCCGAGACCCAGTACTTC. It encodes CASSYQTGGSETQYF. The chain couples TRBV4-2 to TRBJ2-5; the match to TRBD1 covers 10 bases. This CDR3 is built from 15 residues. The V gene's germline CDR1 is LGHNA and CDR2 YNFKEQ. V was pared by 5 bases and J by 5 bases, with 8 bases of the junction left unmatched.

The rearrangement joins TRBV6-4 to TRBJ2-5; possible D gene TRBD2, 6 bases. CDR3 size: 15 residues. Trimming stripped 0 bases from V and 5 bases from J, with 13 bases between. Germline V gives CDR1 MRHNA, CDR2 SNTAGT. The CDR3 nucleotides are TGTGCCAGCAGTGACTCCCGCGGGACGGACGAGACCCAGTACTTC. Translation gives CASSDSRGTDETQYF.

This chain connects TRBV11-2 to TRBJ2-7, with D possibly being TRBD1 (6 bases). The V end lost 0 bases, the J end lost 3 bases, and 6 bases lay between the germline ends. Per germline, CDR1 SGHAT and CDR2 FQNNGV. This CDR3 region has 13 residues. In DNA, the CDR3 is TGTGCCAGCAGCTTAGAAGGGGGCTACGAGCAGTACTTC. It specifies CASSLEGGYEQYF.

A few counts support this clone. The V gene is TRBV27, the J gene TRBJ2-7, with 10 bases lining up with TRBD1. Germline values: CDR1 MNHEY, CDR2 SMNVEV (reference sequence). The ends lost 2 bases at V and 2 bases at J; junction bases unmatched: 3. The CDR3 consists of 15 residues. The CDR3 DNA is TGTGCCAGCAGTTTAGGCGGGACAGGGGCCTACGAGCAGTACTTC. This translates into CASSLGGTGAYEQYF.

V and J are TRBV18 and TRBJ2-7; 7 bases match TRBD1. Trimming removed 5 bases from V and 3 bases from J; junction bases left unmatched: 4. This CDR3 has 13 residues. CDR1 KGHSH and CDR2 LQKENI come from the germline V gene. CDR3: CASSKGDSYEQYF. The CDR3 nucleotides are TGTGCCAGCTCAAAAGGGGACAGCTACGAGCAGTACTTC.

This clone showed up just a few times. The chain combines TRBV7-2 with TRBJ2-5; D remains unclear. Germline CDR1 and CDR2: SGHTA and FQGNSA. CDR3 size: 12 residues. The V and J ends lost 4 bases and 3 bases respectively, with 6 bases between them. Here the CDR3 reads CASSSPKETQYF. DNA for the CDR3: TGTGCCAGCAGCTCCCCCAAAGAGACCCAGTACTTC. The entire variable domain, with the rest obtained from reference TRBV7-2 and TRBJ2-5, is as follows: GAGVSQSPSNKVTEKGKDVELRCDPISGHTALYWYRQSLGQGLEFLIYFQGNSAPDKSGLPSDRFSAERTGGSVSTLTIQRTQQEDSAVYLCASSSPKETQYFGPGTRLLVL.

Comment on this clone: Mismatch with germline at one junction end may stem from a read error. This chain connects TRBV30 to TRBJ1-4; 7 bases are a match to TRBD1. The CDR3 runs to 13 residues. The germline CDR1 and CDR2 sequences are GTSNPN and SVGIG (reference sequence). Written as DNA, the CDR3 is TGTGCCTGGAGTACCGGGACAGCTCTCAAGTCCAGTTTT. This translates into CAWSTGTALKSSF.

As DNA, the CDR3 is TGTGCCAGCAGCGCAACAGGGTTTGGGGAAAAACTGTTTTTT. This sequence encodes CASSATGFGEKLFF. The chain recombines TRBV6-5 with TRBJ1-4; weak D call: TRBD1 (6 bases). Germline-derived CDR1 and CDR2 are MNHEY and SVGAGI. V lost 6 bases and J 8 bases, leaving 16 bases between the germline ends. CDR3 length: 14 residues.

V and J are TRBV19 and TRBJ1-2; 12 bases map to TRBD1. CDR1 and CDR2 (germline): LNHDA, SQIVND (reference sequence). V shed 6 bases and J 5 bases; nucleotides not matched to a gene: 4. This CDR3 contains 14 residues. CDR3 protein: CASRGQGAQYGYTF. CDR3 sequence (DNA): TGTGCCAGTAGGGGACAGGGGGCACAGTATGGCTACACCTTC.

This clone was observed once. V usage is TRBV30 and J usage is TRBJ1-4; D gene ambiguous. V was trimmed by 5 bases and J by 7 bases, leaving 26 bases between them. The CDR3 covers 17 residues. CDR1 and CDR2 from the germline V gene are GTSNPN and SVGIG (reference sequence). In DNA, the CDR3 is TGTGCCTGGGAACCCCTCCCGGGCGGGCTTTTAGGTGAAAAACTGTTTTTT. Protein sequence: CAWEPLPGGLLGEKLFF.

V usage is TRBV4-3 and J usage is TRBJ2-1; no definite D call. The V end was cut by 0 bases, the J end by 2 bases, with 14 bases between. The CDR3 runs 17 residues. Germline assignment: CDR1 LGHNA and CDR2 YSLEER. This CDR3 is CASSQDPAHPAYNEQFF. For the CDR3, the DNA is TGCGCCAGCAGCCAAGACCCAGCGCATCCGGCCTACAATGAGCAGTTCTTC.

This sequence joins TRBV7-9 and TRBJ2-7; the D gene is possibly TRBD1 (6 bases). The germline V gene encodes CDR1 SEHNR and CDR2 FQNEAQ (reference sequence). With 5 bases removed from V and 6 bases from J, the gap between germline ends came to 14 bases. This CDR3 comprises 13 residues. The CDR3 sequence is CASSPSGEGEQYF. In nucleotides, the CDR3 is TGTGCCAGCAGCCCCTCAGGGGAAGGCGAGCAGTACTTC.

This clone was found once. This CDR3 is CASAPGLDYYEQYF. CDR3 DNA: TGTGCCAGCGCACCGGGACTCGACTACTACGAGCAGTACTTC. The chain recombines TRBV7-9 with TRBJ2-7, with D maybe TRBD2 (6 bases). Per germline, CDR1 SEHNR and CDR2 FQNEAQ (reference sequence). Trimming removed 8 bases at V and 3 bases at J, with 17 bases between. The CDR3 runs to 14 residues.

The rearrangement uses TRBV18 and TRBJ2-3, with 8 bases that match TRBD1. There are 16 residues in the CDR3. Germline assignment: CDR1 KGHSH and CDR2 LQKENI. V trimming: 3 bases; J trimming: 4 bases; junction bases outside the gene matches: 9. CDR3 protein: CASSPLSRGRSDTQYF. DNA of the CDR3: TGTGCCAGCTCACCGCTGTCCAGGGGGCGATCAGATACGCAGTATTTT.

The rearrangement links TRBV6-2 or TRBV6-3 to TRBJ2-7; 12 positions match TRBD1. The V segment lost 6 bases and the J segment 6 bases; nucleotides outside the gene matches: 6. Germline V gene lookup returns CDR1 MNHEY and CDR2 SVGEGT. This CDR3 spans 14 amino acids. The CDR3 DNA reads as TGTGCCAGCAGCGTCGGGACAGGGGGCCGCGAGCAGTACTTC. This gives the protein CASSVGTGGREQYF.

The genes are TRBV7-9 and TRBJ2-5, with 14 bases fitting TRBD2. CDR1 SEHNR and CDR2 FQNEAQ come from the germline V gene (reference sequence). The CDR3 is made up of 19 amino acids. V lost 4 bases, J lost 5 bases, and 15 bases stayed unmatched. The CDR3 region is CASSSHPGTSGRRAETQYF. The CDR3 nucleotides are TGTGCCAGCAGCTCCCACCCCGGGACTAGCGGGAGAAGGGCGGAGACCCAGTACTTC.

The chain employs TRBV12-3 or TRBV12-4 and TRBJ2-7, with 7 bases that match TRBD2. The CDR3 spans 11 residues. Trimming took 6 bases from V and 6 from J; bases not matched to a gene: 2. CDR3 loop: CASSPGGEQYF. The DNA for the CDR3 is TGTGCCAGCAGCCCGGGGGGCGAGCAGTACTTC.

The chain employs TRBV27 and TRBJ1-5; possibly TRBD1 for D (5 bases). The length of the CDR3 is 15 residues. Trimming stripped 1 base from V and 4 bases from J, with 11 bases between. Germline loops: CDR1 MNHEY, CDR2 SMNVEV (reference sequence). This CDR3 reads CASSLLDTRNQPQHF. The CDR3 DNA is TGTGCCAGCAGTTTATTGGACACGAGGAATCAGCCCCAGCATTTT.

The V and J genes are TRBV12-3 or TRBV12-4 and TRBJ1-2, with 10 bases fitting TRBD1. Trimming cost V 8 bases and J 4 bases; bases outside gene matches: 1. The CDR3 length is 12 residues. CDR3 amino acids: CASGQGGYGYTF. DNA for the CDR3: TGTGCCAGCGGACAGGGGGGCTATGGCTACACCTTC.

This clone is a singleton in its sample. The chain is built from TRBV6-2 or TRBV6-3 and TRBJ2-3; D possibly corresponds to TRBD2 (7 bases). The ends were cut back, 1 base at V and 0 bases at J, with 11 bases in the middle. Germline V CDR1 and CDR2: MNHEY, SVGEGT. This CDR3 has 16 residues. CDR3 amino acids: CASSYFGGPSTDTQYF. In nucleotides, the CDR3 is TGTGCCAGCAGTTACTTCGGGGGGCCTAGCACAGATACGCAGTATTTT.

V and J are TRBV3-1 (or the pseudogene TRBV3-2) and TRBJ1-1; a weak D match, TRBD1 (5 bases). V was cut by 5 bases and J by 6 bases, with 13 bases left in between. Germline V gene data show CDR1 as LGHDT and CDR2 as YNNKEL (reference sequence). This CDR3 is built from 13 residues. The CDR3 spells CASSNGRVSEAFF. CDR3 coding DNA: TGTGCCAGCAGCAACGGCAGGGTTTCTGAAGCTTTCTTT.